This is a list of T cell receptor beta chains from one sample in a study of T cell responses to AZD1222 COVID-19 vaccine. Here immunoSEQ multiplex PCR was the method, and the copy in TCRdb shows in-frame clones only, minus some. The sample records 57,000 or so clones, about four fifths being singletons. The sequenced sample was peripheral blood, obtained 28 days after the second AZD1222 dose. All receptors come from an adult who received the AZD1222 COVID-19 vaccine. Both conserved end residues are part of each CDR3. The D gene is left open where the match is weak. The size of a clone is reported for some rows only, either as once, few or many, or as a class for expanded clones.

>NA|TRBD2|TRBJ2-1|TRBV19|17
CASSIVRGRAEWNEQFF
TGTGCCAGTAGTATTGTGCGCGGGAGGGCTGAGTGGAATGAGCAGTTCTTC
>NA|NA|TRBJ2-7|TRBV3-1/TRBV3-2|16
CASSPPGSIPSYEQYF
TGTGCCAGCAGCCCCCCGGGGTCTATTCCATCCTACGAGCAGTACTTC
>NA|NA|TRBJ1-1|TRBV6-2/TRBV6-3|13
CASSYTGNTEAFF
TGTGCCAGCAGTTACACAGGGAACACTGAAGCTTTCTTT
>NA|NA|TRBJ1-2|TRBV18|16
CASSPFSQQAGSGYTF
TGTGCCAGCTCCCCATTTAGTCAACAAGCAGGGAGTGGCTACACCTTC
>NA|TRBD2|TRBJ2-3|TRBV7-9|16
CASSYGTSGGTDTQYF
TGTGCCAGCAGCTATGGGACTAGCGGGGGCACAGATACGCAGTATTTT
>NA|NA|TRBJ2-7|TRBV10-3|14
CASHGGTVSYEQYF
TGTGCCTCCCATGGAGGAACAGTATCCTACGAGCAGTACTTC
>NA|NA|TRBJ1-3|TRBV5-1|14
CASSLMGQGNTIYF
TGCGCCAGCAGCTTGATGGGGCAGGGAAACACCATATATTTT
>NA|TRBD2|TRBJ2-5|TRBV15|13
CATSTIAGKTQYF
TGTGCCACCAGTACCATAGCGGGAAAAACCCAGTACTTC
>NA|NA|TRBJ2-7|TRBV30|15
CAWSVTFRASYEQYF
TGTGCCTGGAGTGTAACGTTTAGGGCGAGTTACGAGCAGTACTTC
>NA|NA|TRBJ2-2|TRBV19|15
CASIGVAGNTGELFF
TGTGCCAGTATCGGGGTAGCAGGAAACACCGGGGAGCTGTTTTTT
>NA|NA|TRBJ2-1|TRBV7-9|16
CASSLALGASYNEQFF
TGTGCCAGCAGCTTAGCGCTCGGTGCCTCCTACAATGAGCAGTTCTTC
>NA|TRBD1|TRBJ1-1|TRBV5-6|14
CASSWDRGNTEAFF
TGTGCCAGCAGCTGGGACAGGGGGAACACTGAAGCTTTCTTT
>NA|TRBD1|TRBJ1-3|TRBV5-6|16
CASSSLRDRTGNTIYF
TGTGCCAGCAGCTCTCTGCGGGACAGAACCGGAAACACCATATATTTT
>NA|NA|TRBJ2-3|TRBV27|15
CASSSPGVGRDTQYF
TGTGCCAGCAGTTCACCAGGGGTCGGGCGAGATACGCAGTATTTT
>few|TRBD2|TRBJ2-7|TRBV28|16
CASSRRTSGPSYEQYF
TGTGCCAGCAGCCGAAGAACTAGCGGACCTTCCTACGAGCAGTACTTC
>NA|NA|TRBJ2-1|TRBV11-3|13
CASSPDAGNEQFF
TGTGCCAGCAGCCCGGACGCGGGCAATGAGCAGTTCTTC
>NA|NA|TRBJ1-2|TRBV28|12
CASSYYVGGYTF
TGTGCCAGCAGCTACTATGTAGGGGGCTACACCTTC
>once|TRBD1|TRBJ2-7|TRBV28|15
CASRNPQGASYEQYF
TGTGCCAGCAGGAACCCACAGGGGGCCTCCTACGAGCAGTACTTC
>NA|NA|TRBJ1-6|TRBV7-9|14
CASSVTMRNSPLHF
TGTGCCAGCAGCGTAACTATGCGGAATTCACCCCTCCACTTT
>few|NA|TRBJ2-1|TRBV7-9|13
CASSLVQYNEQFF
TGTGCCAGCAGCTTAGTACAGTACAATGAGCAGTTCTTC
>NA|NA|TRBJ2-1|TRBV6-5|11
CASSYSMGRLF
TGTGCCAGCAGTTACTCGATGGGACGACTCTTC